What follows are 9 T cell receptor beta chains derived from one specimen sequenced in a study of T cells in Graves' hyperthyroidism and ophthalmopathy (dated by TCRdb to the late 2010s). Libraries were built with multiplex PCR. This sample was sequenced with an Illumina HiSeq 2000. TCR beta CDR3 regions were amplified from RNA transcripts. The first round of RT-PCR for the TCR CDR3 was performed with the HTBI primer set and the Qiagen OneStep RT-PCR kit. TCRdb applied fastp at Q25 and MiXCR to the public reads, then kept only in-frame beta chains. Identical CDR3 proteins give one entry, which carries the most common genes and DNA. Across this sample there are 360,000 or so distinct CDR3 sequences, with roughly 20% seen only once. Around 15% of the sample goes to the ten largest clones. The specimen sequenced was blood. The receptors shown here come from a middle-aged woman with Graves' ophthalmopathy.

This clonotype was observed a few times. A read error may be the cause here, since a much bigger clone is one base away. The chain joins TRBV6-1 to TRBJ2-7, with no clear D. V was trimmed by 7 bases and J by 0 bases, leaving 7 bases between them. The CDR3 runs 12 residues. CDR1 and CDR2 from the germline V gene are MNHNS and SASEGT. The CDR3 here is CASTIASYEQYF. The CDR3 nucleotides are TGTGCCAGCACGATAGCCTCCTACGAGCAGTACTTC.

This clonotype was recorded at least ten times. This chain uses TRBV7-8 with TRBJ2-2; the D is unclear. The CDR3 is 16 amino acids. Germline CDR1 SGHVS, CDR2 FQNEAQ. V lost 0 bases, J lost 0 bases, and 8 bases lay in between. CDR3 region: CASSLAGVANTGELFF. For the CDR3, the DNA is TGTGCCAGCAGCTTAGCGGGTGTCGCGAACACCGGGGAGCTGTTTTTT. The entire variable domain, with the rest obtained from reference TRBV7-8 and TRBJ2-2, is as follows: GAGVSQSPRYKVAKRGQDVALRCDPISGHVSLFWYQQALGQGPEFLTYFQNEAQLDKSGLPSDRFFAERPEGSVSTLKIQRTQQEDSAVYLCASSLAGVANTGELFFGEGSRLTVL.

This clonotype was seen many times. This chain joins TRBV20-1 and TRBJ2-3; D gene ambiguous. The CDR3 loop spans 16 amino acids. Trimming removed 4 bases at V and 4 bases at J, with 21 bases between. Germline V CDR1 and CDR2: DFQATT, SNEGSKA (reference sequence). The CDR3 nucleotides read TGCAGTGCTAACTCCCCCGGGCCTACGAGTCCAGATACGCAGTATTTT. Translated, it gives CSANSPGPTSPDTQYF.

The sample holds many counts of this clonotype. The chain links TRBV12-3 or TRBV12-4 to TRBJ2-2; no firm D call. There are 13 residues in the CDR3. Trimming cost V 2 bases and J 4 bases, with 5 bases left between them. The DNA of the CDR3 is TGTGCCAGCAGTTTAAGCACCACCGGGGAGCTGTTTTTT. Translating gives CASSLSTTGELFF.

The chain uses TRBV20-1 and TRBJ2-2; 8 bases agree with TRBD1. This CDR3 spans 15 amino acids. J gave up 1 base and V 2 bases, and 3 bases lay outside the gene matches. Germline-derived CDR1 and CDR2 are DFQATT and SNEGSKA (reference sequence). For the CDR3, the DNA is TGCAGTGCTAGAAAGGGGACAGGGAACACCGGGGAGCTGTTTTTT. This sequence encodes CSARKGTGNTGELFF.

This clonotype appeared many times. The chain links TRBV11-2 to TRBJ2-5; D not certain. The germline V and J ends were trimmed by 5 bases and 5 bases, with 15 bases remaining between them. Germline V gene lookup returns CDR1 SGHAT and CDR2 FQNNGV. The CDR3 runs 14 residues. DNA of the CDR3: TGTGCCAGCAGCCCGCCGGCGGAAGGGGAGACCCAGTACTTC. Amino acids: CASSPPAEGETQYF.

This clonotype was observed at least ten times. The DNA of the CDR3 is TGTGCCAGCAGTTTTGGGTCAGGGTACAACGAGCAGTACTTC. It is translated as CASSFGSGYNEQYF. The chain combines TRBV28 with TRBJ2-7; weak D call: TRBD1 (5 bases). Germline V lookup: CDR1 MDHEN, CDR2 SYDVKM. Trimming left V 3 bases short and J 5 bases short, with 14 bases between. This CDR3 spans 14 amino acids.

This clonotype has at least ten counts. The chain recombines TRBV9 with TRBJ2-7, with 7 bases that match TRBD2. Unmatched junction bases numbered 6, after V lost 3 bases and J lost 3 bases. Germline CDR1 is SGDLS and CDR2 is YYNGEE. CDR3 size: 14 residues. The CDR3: CASSGGGVGYEQYF. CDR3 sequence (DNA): TGTGCCAGCAGCGGGGGGGGAGTAGGCTACGAGCAGTACTTC.

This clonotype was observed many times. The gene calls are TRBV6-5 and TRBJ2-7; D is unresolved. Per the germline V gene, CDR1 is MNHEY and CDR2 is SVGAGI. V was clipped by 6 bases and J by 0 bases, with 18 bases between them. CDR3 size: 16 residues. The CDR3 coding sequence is TGTGCCAGCAGACTCACCGAAATCAGATCCTCCTACGAGCAGTACTTC. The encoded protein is CASRLTEIRSSYEQYF.